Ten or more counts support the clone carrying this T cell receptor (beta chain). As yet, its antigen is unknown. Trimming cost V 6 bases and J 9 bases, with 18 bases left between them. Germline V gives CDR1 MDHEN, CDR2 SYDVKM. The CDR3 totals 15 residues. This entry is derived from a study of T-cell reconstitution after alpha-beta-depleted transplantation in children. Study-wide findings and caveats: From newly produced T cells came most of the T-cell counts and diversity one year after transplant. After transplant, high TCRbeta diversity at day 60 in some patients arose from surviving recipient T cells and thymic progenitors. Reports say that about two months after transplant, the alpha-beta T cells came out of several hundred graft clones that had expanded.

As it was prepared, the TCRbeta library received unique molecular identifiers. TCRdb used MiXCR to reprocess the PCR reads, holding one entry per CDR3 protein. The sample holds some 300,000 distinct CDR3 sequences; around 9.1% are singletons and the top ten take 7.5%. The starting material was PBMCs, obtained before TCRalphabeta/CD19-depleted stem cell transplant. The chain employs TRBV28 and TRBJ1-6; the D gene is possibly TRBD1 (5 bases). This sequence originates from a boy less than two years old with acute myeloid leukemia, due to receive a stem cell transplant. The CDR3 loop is CASSPIGDSRSPLHF. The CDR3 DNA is TGTGCCAGCAGCCCTATTGGGGACTCCCGTTCACCCCTCCACTTT.